The present T cell receptor (beta chain) was sequenced within a study of blood T cell repertoires in COVID-19. Study as a whole: The United States, Italy and Spain provided the acute and convalescent COVID-19 samples.

V shed 10 bases, J shed 6 bases, and the junction held 18 bases outside the gene matches. CDR3 length: 15 residues. CDR1 is SGHNT and CDR2 is YYREEE in the germline V gene (reference sequence). Only in-frame clones appear in the TCRdb table, and some are missing; sequencing was by immunoSEQ multiplex PCR. The sample carries some 130,000 clones, 65% to 80% recorded once. This chain links TRBV5-4 with TRBJ2-7; 8 positions match TRBD1. The receptor was isolated from a man at least 80 years old with acute or convalescent COVID-19. Source material: peripheral blood. The CDR3, as DNA: TGTGCCGCATCCTCCTTTAAGGGACAGGTCGGCGAGCAGTACTTC. Its translation: CAASSFKGQVGEQYF.